The 14 T cell receptor beta chains below all came from one sample that was sequenced in a study of blood T cell repertoires in COVID-19. Measured with immunoSEQ multiplex PCR; TCRdb has only the in-frame clones, and not every one. The table shows tens of thousands of clones, with 80% to 90% occurring only once. The specimen sequenced was peripheral blood. These receptors were collected from a human donor in a cohort sampled during active COVID-19. The donor label of this sample is uncertain.

In the case of this clone: One junction end does not reproduce the germline sequence, and a read error may be involved. The gene calls are TRBV20-1 and TRBJ2-7; D is ambiguous. Germline CDR1 and CDR2: DFQATT and SNEGSKA (reference sequence). This CDR3 comprises 11 residues. In nucleotides, the CDR3 is TGCAGTGTTCCGACTGGCTACGGGCAGTACTTC. Its protein product is CSVPTGYGQYF.

This chain links TRBV15 with TRBJ2-7, with a possible D match to TRBD2 (5 bases). CDR3 length equals 14 residues. The V gene lost 1 base and the J gene lost 6 bases, with 13 bases spanning the gap. Germline CDR1 and CDR2: LNHNV and YYDKDF (reference sequence). The CDR3 region has the DNA TGTGCCACCAGCAGAGCTCGGGGAATGGGCGAGCAGTACTTC. It specifies CATSRARGMGEQYF.

This rearrangement joins TRBV5-6 to TRBJ1-1; D is possibly TRBD1 (5 bases). V dropped 0 bases and J dropped 1 base, with 13 bases sitting between them. In germline, CDR1 is SGHDT, CDR2 YYEEEE. The CDR3 is made up of 16 amino acids. CDR3: CASSLAGGSTNTEAFF. The DNA for the CDR3 is TGTGCCAGCAGCTTGGCCGGGGGGTCGACGAACACTGAAGCTTTCTTT.

The rearrangement links TRBV3-1 (or the pseudogene TRBV3-2) to TRBJ1-5, with 11 bases fitting TRBD1. The length of the CDR3 is 20 residues. Germline CDR1 LGHDT, CDR2 YNNKEL (reference sequence). V shed 3 bases and J 4 bases; nucleotides not matched to a gene: 17. Here the CDR3 reads CASSHARDRGIRGENQPQHF. The CDR3, as DNA: TGTGCCAGCAGCCATGCTAGGGACAGGGGGATCAGGGGAGAGAATCAGCCCCAGCATTTT.

This clone showed up just a few times. The chain links TRBV12-5 to TRBJ1-3; tentative D call: TRBD1 (5 bases). In germline, CDR1 is LGHNT, CDR2 FRNRAP. V was pared by 3 bases and J by 2 bases, with 11 bases between. CDR3 length: 15 amino acids. This CDR3 is CASGLGQGAGNTIYF. The CDR3 DNA is TGTGCTAGTGGTTTAGGTCAGGGCGCTGGAAACACCATATATTTT. Full variable domain (rest looked up from reference TRBV12-5 and TRBJ1-3): DARVTQTPRHKVTEMGQEVTMRCQPILGHNTVFWYRQTMMQGLELLAYFRNRAPLDDSGMPKDRFSAEMPDATLATLKIQPSEPRDSAVYFCASGLGQGAGNTIYFGEGSWLTVV.

The CDR3 loop is CASSSIDRGVAFF. CDR3 nucleotides: TGTGCCAGCAGCTCTATTGACAGGGGAGTAGCTTTCTTT. The rearrangement joins TRBV11-2 to TRBJ1-1; 8 nucleotides match TRBD1. Germline-derived CDR1 and CDR2 are SGHAT and FQNNGV. The length of the CDR3 is 13 residues. J was trimmed by 10 bases and V by 4 bases; bases with no gene match: 8.

This chain joins TRBV9 and TRBJ1-4, with D uncertain. Between the trimmed V and J ends, which lost 5 bases and 0 bases, there was a span of 17 bases. The CDR3 covers 17 residues. Germline V gives CDR1 SGDLS, CDR2 YYNGEE. In nucleotides, the CDR3 is TGTGCCAGCAGTAAGACGGGGAACCGGGCAACTAATGAAAAACTGTTTTTT. This gives the protein CASSKTGNRATNEKLFF.

This clone was seen a few times. V is TRBV18 and J is TRBJ1-2, with no clear D. The germline V gene encodes CDR1 KGHSH and CDR2 LQKENI. There are 13 residues in the CDR3. V lost 2 bases and J lost 3, with 7 bases in between. The CDR3 DNA sequence: TGTGCCAGCTCACCAGAGGTTGACTATGGCTACACCTTC. It specifies CASSPEVDYGYTF.

The chain has TRBV18 and TRBJ2-1; TRBD1 might be the D (6 bases). CDR3 size: 17 residues. Trimming cost V 0 bases and J 9 bases, with 21 bases left between them. Germline assignment: CDR1 KGHSH and CDR2 LQKENI. DNA of the CDR3: TGTGCCAGCTCACCACCCGTGGACAGCATTCGGACTGGTGAGCAGTTCTTC. Translated, it gives CASSPPVDSIRTGEQFF.

V and J are TRBV5-8 and TRBJ1-5, with TRBD1 as a possible D gene (6 bases). The CDR3 length is 18 residues. V lost 2 bases and J 2 bases, leaving 20 bases between the germline ends. Germline lookup yields CDR1 SGHTS and CDR2 YDEGEE. The CDR3 DNA reads as TGTGCCAGCAGCTTCCTTATACAGGGCACCCAGGGCAATCAGCCCCAGCATTTT. Its protein is CASSFLIQGTQGNQPQHF.

The chain joins TRBV19 to TRBJ1-2; D is undetermined. Germline V gene sequence: CDR1 LNHDA, CDR2 SQIVND (reference sequence). Trimming stripped 3 bases from V and 8 bases from J, with 10 bases between. There are 12 residues in the CDR3. This CDR3 reads CASSIGSKGYTF. For the CDR3, the DNA is TGTGCCAGTAGTATCGGGAGTAAAGGCTACACCTTC.

This clone was recorded only once. The chain combines TRBV15 with TRBJ2-1, with 10 nucleotides matching TRBD1. J gave up 8 bases and V 5 bases, and 6 bases lay outside the gene matches. CDR1 and CDR2 from the germline V gene are LNHNV and YYDKDF (reference sequence). The CDR3 runs to 14 residues. CDR3 in amino acids: CATSGDRGGYEQFF. For the CDR3, the DNA is TGTGCCACCAGCGGGGACAGGGGAGGGTATGAGCAGTTCTTC.

The genes are TRBV10-1 and TRBJ1-4; 8 positions match TRBD1. V gave up 11 bases and J gave up 10 bases; unmatched junction bases: 9. From germline, CDR1 is WNHNN and CDR2 SYGVQD (reference sequence). The CDR3 sequence is 12 residues long. The CDR3 DNA reads as TGCGCCGGCCCAGGGGGCGCGGTAAAACTGTTTTTT. As protein: CAGPGGAVKLFF.

This sequence joins TRBV19 and TRBJ1-2; 11 positions match TRBD1. CDR3 length equals 15 residues. Germline V gives CDR1 LNHDA, CDR2 SQIVND (reference sequence). V trimming: 5 bases; J trimming: 3 bases; junction bases outside the gene matches: 5. CDR3 in DNA: TGTGCCAGTAGTCCGGACAGGGGGCTAGACTATGGCTACACCTTC. Translation gives CASSPDRGLDYGYTF.